This is a list of T cell receptor beta chains from one sample in a study of blood T cell repertoires in COVID-19. Produced via immunoSEQ multiplex PCR; TCRdb's table is partial and in-frame only. The table shows around 290,000 clones, with 88% occurring only once. What was sequenced was PBMCs or T cells enriched from blood (not recorded which). These receptors all stem from a young woman who had recovered from COVID-19. CDR3s include the opening cysteine and the closing phenylalanine or tryptophan. Each record gives: J gene, V gene, clone size, D gene, CDR3 protein, CDR3 DNA. A D gene is named only where the DNA matches it firmly. A row's size may be missing; if present it is once, few, many or a size class.

j_call: TRBJ1-5; v_call: TRBV4-3; clone_size: -; d_call: -; cdr3_aa: CASSQDIYQPQHF; cdr3_nt: TGCGCCAGCAGCCAAGATATTTATCAGCCCCAGCATTTT
j_call: TRBJ2-1; v_call: TRBV6-5; clone_size: -; d_call: -; cdr3_aa: CASRTGSNEQFF; cdr3_nt: TGTGCCAGCCGAACCGGGAGCAATGAGCAGTTCTTC
j_call: TRBJ1-6; v_call: TRBV27; clone_size: -; d_call: -; cdr3_aa: CASSDTGSYNSPLHF; cdr3_nt: TGTGCCAGCAGCGATACAGGGTCCTATAATTCACCCCTCCACTTT
j_call: TRBJ1-1; v_call: TRBV5-1; clone_size: -; d_call: -; cdr3_aa: CASSLFAGTEAFF; cdr3_nt: TGCGCCAGCAGCTTGTTTGCGGGCACTGAAGCTTTCTTT
j_call: TRBJ1-4; v_call: TRBV28; clone_size: -; d_call: -; cdr3_aa: CASSLSRRGWVFF; cdr3_nt: TGTGCCAGCAGTTTATCTCGGCGGGGGTGGGTGTTTTTT
j_call: TRBJ1-2; v_call: TRBV5-5; clone_size: -; d_call: TRBD1; cdr3_aa: CASSLLQGMGYGYTF; cdr3_nt: TGTGCCAGCAGCTTATTACAGGGGATGGGGTATGGCTACACCTTC
j_call: TRBJ1-2; v_call: TRBV7-9; clone_size: -; d_call: -; cdr3_aa: CASSLGTRGNYGYTF; cdr3_nt: TGTGCCAGCAGCTTAGGGACCAGGGGTAACTATGGCTACACCTTC
j_call: TRBJ2-2; v_call: TRBV19; clone_size: -; d_call: TRBD2; cdr3_aa: CASSTRTSGGAVGLFF; cdr3_nt: TGTGCCAGTAGTACCAGGACTAGCGGGGGGGCCGTGGGGCTGTTTTTT
j_call: TRBJ2-7; v_call: TRBV28; clone_size: once; d_call: TRBD1; cdr3_aa: CASIGTGYYEQYF; cdr3_nt: TGTGCCAGCATTGGGACAGGGTACTACGAGCAGTACTTC
j_call: TRBJ1-4; v_call: TRBV19; clone_size: -; d_call: -; cdr3_aa: CASSRGTLGEKLFF; cdr3_nt: TGTGCCAGTAGTCGCGGGACCCTGGGGGAAAAACTGTTTTTT
j_call: TRBJ2-7; v_call: TRBV27; clone_size: -; d_call: -; cdr3_aa: CASSPSDGLYEQYF; cdr3_nt: TGTGCCAGCAGTCCCTCGGATGGGCTCTACGAGCAGTACTTC
j_call: TRBJ1-1; v_call: TRBV5-1; clone_size: -; d_call: TRBD1; cdr3_aa: CASSLGTGDPDTEAFF; cdr3_nt: TGCGCCAGCAGCTTGGGGACAGGGGATCCGGACACTGAAGCTTTCTTT
j_call: TRBJ2-5; v_call: TRBV4-1; clone_size: -; d_call: TRBD1; cdr3_aa: CASSLTSTGPQETQYF; cdr3_nt: TGCGCCAGCAGCCTCACATCGACAGGGCCCCAAGAGACCCAGTACTTC
j_call: TRBJ1-4; v_call: TRBV7-9; clone_size: -; d_call: TRBD1; cdr3_aa: CASSSGQGAEKLFF; cdr3_nt: TGTGCCAGCAGCTCCGGACAGGGGGCTGAAAAACTGTTTTTT
j_call: TRBJ1-1; v_call: TRBV28; clone_size: once; d_call: -; cdr3_aa: CASSPTQGHPLNTEAFF; cdr3_nt: TGTGCCAGCAGTCCAACCCAGGGACACCCACTGAACACTGAAGCTTTCTTT
j_call: TRBJ1-5; v_call: TRBV3-1/TRBV3-2; clone_size: -; d_call: -; cdr3_aa: CASSPFTGIIGNQPQHF; cdr3_nt: TGTGCCAGCAGCCCTTTTACAGGGATTATTGGCAATCAGCCCCAGCATTTT
j_call: TRBJ2-5; v_call: TRBV11-2; clone_size: -; d_call: -; cdr3_aa: CASSSIPGGGETQYF; cdr3_nt: TGTGCCAGCAGCTCTATCCCGGGGGGCGGGGAGACCCAGTACTTC
j_call: TRBJ1-5; v_call: TRBV7-3; clone_size: -; d_call: -; cdr3_aa: CASSGGEPQHF; cdr3_nt: TGTGCCAGCAGCGGGGGCGAGCCCCAGCATTTT
j_call: TRBJ2-1; v_call: TRBV14; clone_size: once; d_call: -; cdr3_aa: CASSQESVRYNEQFF; cdr3_nt: TGTGCCAGCAGCCAAGAGTCGGTACGGTACAATGAGCAGTTCTTC
j_call: TRBJ1-2; v_call: TRBV19; clone_size: -; d_call: -; cdr3_aa: CASSFRDYGYTF; cdr3_nt: TGTGCCAGTAGTTTCCGGGACTATGGCTACACCTTC
j_call: TRBJ1-5; v_call: TRBV5-1; clone_size: -; d_call: -; cdr3_aa: CASSLVGGQNQPQHF; cdr3_nt: TGCGCCAGCAGCTTGGTGGGGGGGCAGAATCAGCCCCAGCATTTT
j_call: TRBJ2-2; v_call: TRBV28; clone_size: few; d_call: TRBD2; cdr3_aa: CASSPIRGVRDTGELFF; cdr3_nt: TGTGCCAGCAGCCCCATTCGGGGGGTACGGGACACCGGGGAGCTGTTTTTT
j_call: TRBJ2-7; v_call: TRBV18; clone_size: -; d_call: -; cdr3_aa: CASSQTDRDSEQYF; cdr3_nt: TGTGCCAGCTCACAAACCGACCGGGACTCAGAGCAGTACTTC
j_call: TRBJ2-7; v_call: TRBV9; clone_size: -; d_call: -; cdr3_aa: CASSVGHLRDEQYF; cdr3_nt: TGTGCCAGCAGCGTAGGTCACTTGCGGGACGAGCAGTACTTC
j_call: TRBJ1-4; v_call: TRBV27; clone_size: once; d_call: -; cdr3_aa: CASSSILRARPSNEKLFF; cdr3_nt: TGTGCCAGCAGTTCAATCCTGAGGGCCAGACCCTCTAATGAAAAACTGTTTTTT
j_call: TRBJ1-6; v_call: TRBV2; clone_size: -; d_call: -; cdr3_aa: CASSYRDPRNSPLHF; cdr3_nt: TGTGCCAGCAGTTACAGGGACCCAAGGAATTCACCCCTCCACTTT
j_call: TRBJ1-6; v_call: TRBV28; clone_size: -; d_call: -; cdr3_aa: CASSSLGWPEPEGSPLHF; cdr3_nt: TGTGCCAGCAGTTCCTTAGGGTGGCCCGAACCGGAGGGTTCACCCCTCCACTTT
j_call: TRBJ1-5; v_call: TRBV28; clone_size: -; d_call: -; cdr3_aa: CASSLISGRDSNQPQHF; cdr3_nt: TGTGCCAGCAGTTTAATATCAGGGCGTGATAGCAATCAGCCCCAGCATTTT
j_call: TRBJ1-1; v_call: TRBV5-4; clone_size: -; d_call: -; cdr3_aa: CASSLGDSLTEAFF; cdr3_nt: TGTGCCAGCAGCTTAGGGGACTCCTTGACTGAAGCTTTCTTT
j_call: TRBJ1-1; v_call: TRBV27; clone_size: many; d_call: -; cdr3_aa: CASSFVGSEGTEAFF; cdr3_nt: TGTGCCAGCAGTTTCGTTGGGAGTGAGGGCACTGAAGCTTTCTTT
j_call: TRBJ1-3; v_call: TRBV6-5; clone_size: -; d_call: -; cdr3_aa: CASSYSELSGNTIYF; cdr3_nt: TGTGCCAGCAGTTACTCTGAACTCTCTGGAAACACCATATATTTT
j_call: TRBJ2-3; v_call: TRBV27; clone_size: -; d_call: TRBD2; cdr3_aa: CASSLSGLAIPDRDTQYF; cdr3_nt: TGTGCCAGCAGTTTATCGGGACTAGCGATTCCGGACAGGGATACGCAGTATTTT
j_call: TRBJ2-3; v_call: TRBV7-3; clone_size: once; d_call: TRBD1; cdr3_aa: CASSLIVGTGDFVGDTQYF; cdr3_nt: TGTGCCAGCAGCTTAATTGTTGGGACAGGGGACTTTGTCGGGGATACGCAGTATTTT
j_call: TRBJ1-3; v_call: TRBV6-1; clone_size: -; d_call: -; cdr3_aa: CASSERWVQGGNTIYF; cdr3_nt: TGTGCCAGCAGTGAAAGGTGGGTACAGGGAGGGAACACCATATATTTT
j_call: TRBJ2-7; v_call: TRBV5-1; clone_size: -; d_call: TRBD1; cdr3_aa: CASSPGQGQNEQYF; cdr3_nt: TGCGCCAGCAGCCCGGGACAGGGGCAGAACGAGCAGTACTTC
j_call: TRBJ2-3; v_call: TRBV7-9; clone_size: -; d_call: TRBD2; cdr3_aa: CASSSPTSGSTDTQYF; cdr3_nt: TGTGCCAGCAGCTCGCCGACTAGCGGTAGCACAGATACGCAGTATTTT
j_call: TRBJ2-7; v_call: TRBV27; clone_size: -; d_call: -; cdr3_aa: CASSRQGKGYEQYF; cdr3_nt: TGTGCCAGCAGTCGTCAGGGGAAGGGTTACGAGCAGTACTTC
j_call: TRBJ2-6; v_call: TRBV11-3; clone_size: -; d_call: TRBD1; cdr3_aa: CASSTGTDSGANVLTF; cdr3_nt: TGTGCCAGCAGCACTGGGACAGACTCTGGGGCCAACGTCCTGACTTTC
j_call: TRBJ1-1; v_call: TRBV5-1; clone_size: -; d_call: TRBD1; cdr3_aa: CASSFGTGDPEAFF; cdr3_nt: TGCGCCAGCAGCTTCGGGACAGGGGACCCTGAAGCTTTCTTT
j_call: TRBJ2-3; v_call: TRBV27; clone_size: -; d_call: TRBD2; cdr3_aa: CASSLRLAGGKSTQYF; cdr3_nt: TGTGCCAGCAGTTTACGACTAGCGGGAGGGAAAAGCACGCAGTATTTT